One and the same sample provided the 32 T cell receptor beta chains below, sequenced in a study of Graves' ophthalmopathy and Graves' hyperthyroidism. RNA transcripts served as template for amplifying TCR beta CDR3 sequences. Amplification began with first-round RT-PCR using HTBI primers, then second-round multiplex PCR was performed. TCRdb re-called the multiplex PCR reads with MiXCR, one entry per CDR3 protein. The sample lists approximately 1.2 million distinct CDR3 sequences, about 36% occurring once. Sequencing input: peripheral blood or thyroid tissue (not recorded which). These receptors were taken from an adult man with Graves' hyperthyroidism.

The chain carries TRBV7-2 and TRBJ1-2; 8 positions agree with TRBD1. The CDR3 length is 14 residues. Germline CDR1 and CDR2: SGHTA and FQGNSA. J lost 8 bases, V lost 1 base, and 6 bases had no gene match. CDR3 in DNA: TGTGCCAGCAGCTTAGACGACAGGGGAAACGGCTACACCTTC. Amino acids: CASSLDDRGNGYTF.

V gene TRBV10-3 combines with J gene TRBJ1-1; a possible D gene is TRBD1 (6 bases). The CDR3 runs 14 residues. The germline V gene has CDR1 ENHRY and CDR2 SYGVKD. Trimming took off 7 bases at V and 2 bases at J, with 14 bases between the two ends. In DNA form, the CDR3 reads TGTGCCATCAACAGAATGACAGGCAACACTGAAGCTTTCTTT. This encodes CAINRMTGNTEAFF.

This clonotype was detected many times. The rearrangement uses TRBV7-2 and TRBJ1-1; TRBD1 matches 8 bases. V lost 3 bases, J lost 6 bases, and 6 bases stayed unmatched. This CDR3 has 14 residues. Germline V gene lookup returns CDR1 SGHTA and CDR2 FQGNSA. CDR3 sequence (DNA): TGTGCCAGCAGCTTGCCGCACAGGGGGTCTGAAGCTTTCTTT. Its protein product is CASSLPHRGSEAFF.

This clonotype was counted a single time. The V gene is TRBV15, the J gene TRBJ1-5; no clear D. The length of the CDR3 is 17 residues. The germline V gene encodes CDR1 LNHNV and CDR2 YYDKDF (reference sequence). The V end was cut by 4 bases, the J end by 1 base, with 17 bases between. The CDR3 DNA sequence: TGTGCCACCAGCATAACGAGGACCGGGATGAGCAATCAGCCCCAGCATTTT. Amino acids: CATSITRTGMSNQPQHF.

This clonotype was detected once. The rearrangement joins TRBV10-3 to TRBJ1-3; D remains ambiguous. V gave up 7 bases and J gave up 0 bases, with 19 bases separating them. Germline CDR1 and CDR2: ENHRY and SYGVKD. The CDR3 totals 17 residues. The CDR3 loop is CAITLAGTVSSGNTIYF. CDR3 nucleotides: TGTGCCATCACCCTAGCGGGAACGGTGAGCTCTGGAAACACCATATATTTT.

This clonotype was seen repeatedly, ten times or more. The J gene is TRBJ1-4, the V gene TRBV5-5; weak D call: TRBD1 (5 bases). Trimming cost V 3 bases and J 8 bases, with 14 bases left between them. From germline, CDR1 is SGHKS and CDR2 YYEKEE (reference sequence). CDR3 length equals 14 residues. The DNA of the CDR3 is TGTGCCAGCAGCTCCAGGGCATTCGAGGAAAAACTGTTTTTT. It specifies CASSSRAFEEKLFF.

This clonotype was detected many times. This rearrangement joins TRBV20-1 to TRBJ2-7; D uncertain. Germline V gene lookup returns CDR1 DFQATT and CDR2 SNEGSKA (reference sequence). This CDR3 region has 13 residues. V lost 6 bases to trimming and J lost 6 bases, with 18 bases between them. For the CDR3, the DNA is TGCAGTGCGAGCTCCCTAACCGTTGGCGAGCAGTACTTC. It is translated as CSASSLTVGEQYF.

CDR3 residues: CAFTSGSGETQYF. In DNA form, the CDR3 reads TGTGCCTTTACTAGCGGGAGTGGAGAGACCCAGTACTTC. The chain uses TRBV30 and TRBJ2-7, with 11 bases fitting TRBD2. Judging by the DNA end, TRBJ2-5 fits better; the J call may be wrong. This CDR3 has 13 amino acids. Germline assignment: CDR1 GTSNPN and CDR2 SVGIG (reference sequence).

The chain joins TRBV7-9 to TRBJ1-2; possibly TRBD1 for D (5 bases). This CDR3 spans 14 amino acids. CDR1 SEHNR and CDR2 FQNEAQ come from the germline V gene (reference sequence). Trimming cost V 2 bases and J 6 bases, with 13 bases left between them. CDR3 coding DNA: TGTGCCAGCAGCTTATGGCGCCAGGGAAATGGCTACACCTTC. It codes for CASSLWRQGNGYTF.

V usage is TRBV11-2 and J usage is TRBJ1-5; the D gene is possibly TRBD1 (5 bases). CDR1 is SGHAT, CDR2 FQNNGV, per germline. V lost 1 base and J 0 bases, leaving 10 bases between the germline ends. CDR3 length: 16 amino acids. The CDR3: CASSLGGGGSNQPQHF. DNA for the CDR3: TGTGCCAGCAGCTTAGGAGGCGGGGGTAGCAATCAGCCCCAGCATTTT.

This clonotype was observed at least ten times. The chain is built from TRBV13 and TRBJ2-5; TRBD1 agrees at 7 bases. J gave up 2 bases and V 5 bases, and 8 bases lay outside the gene matches. CDR3 length equals 15 residues. Germline V gives CDR1 PRHDT, CDR2 FYEKMQ (reference sequence). The CDR3 coding sequence is TGTGCCAGCAGCCAGCGACAGGGCCATCAAGAGACCCAGTACTTC. It is translated as CASSQRQGHQETQYF. The full variable domain, completed using reference TRBV13 and TRBJ2-5, is AAGVIQSPRHLIKEKRETATLKCYPIPRHDTVYWYQQGPGQDPQFLISFYEKMQSDKGSIPDRFSAQQFSDYHSELNMSSLELGDSALYFCASSQRQGHQETQYFGPGTRLLVL.

A word on this clonotype: Compared with germline, one end of the junction differs, possibly owing to a read error. The V call is TRBV10-2, the J call TRBJ1-5; D remains unclear. From germline, CDR1 is WSHSY and CDR2 SAAADI. The CDR3 is 13 residues long. In nucleotides, the CDR3 is TGTGCCAGCAGTTATATCCTCAATCAGCCCCAGCATTTT. Amino acid sequence: CASSYILNQPQHF.

Comment on this clonotype: A single base is all that separates this from a far larger clone, so a read error is likely. The V call is TRBV10-3, the J call TRBJ1-1, with 8 bases matching TRBD1. The CDR3 is 13 amino acids. Unmatched junction bases numbered 4, after V lost 6 bases and J lost 4 bases. Germline assignment: CDR1 ENHRY and CDR2 SYGVKD. The CDR3 nucleotides read TGTGCCATCAGACCTACAGGGGGCACTGAAGCTTTCTTT. Translating gives CAIRPTGGTEAFF.

In its sample, this clonotype was seen a few times. The gene calls are TRBV6-6 and TRBJ2-7; D gene unclear. This CDR3 spans 14 amino acids. The germline V and J ends were trimmed by 5 bases and 2 bases, with 13 bases remaining between them. CDR1 is MNHNY, CDR2 SVGAGI, per germline (reference sequence). For the CDR3, the DNA is TGTGCCAGCAGTACTCCGGGCCTTACCTACGAGCAGTACTTC. Protein: CASSTPGLTYEQYF.

This clonotype was picked up many times. The chain links TRBV6-5 to TRBJ1-1; 10 bases are shared with TRBD1. V gave up 5 bases and J gave up 7 bases; unmatched junction bases: 4. Germline V gene lookup returns CDR1 MNHEY and CDR2 SVGAGI. This CDR3 comprises 13 residues. This chain's CDR3 is CASSMTGGIEAFF. CDR3 bases: TGTGCCAGCAGTATGACAGGGGGCATTGAAGCTTTCTTT.

This chain uses TRBV9 with TRBJ1-4, with 8 bases identical to TRBD1. The CDR3 is 20 amino acids. Trimming cost V 0 bases and J 0 bases; bases outside gene matches: 13. Germline V lookup: CDR1 SGDLS, CDR2 YYNGEE. The DNA for the CDR3 is TGTGCCAGCAGCGTAGCTGCGGGGGCAGGGGGCCTTGCAACTAATGAAAAACTGTTTTTT. As protein: CASSVAAGAGGLATNEKLFF.

This clonotype was recorded many times. The chain uses TRBV6-6 and TRBJ1-6; D is possibly TRBD1 (6 bases). Germline assignment: CDR1 MNHNY and CDR2 SVGAGI (reference sequence). This CDR3 has 15 amino acids. The V gene lost 5 bases and the J gene lost 8 bases, with 16 bases spanning the gap. CDR3 DNA sequence: TGTGCCAGCAGTCAATTGGGGGCCTGGGATTCACCCCTCCACTTT. It specifies CASSQLGAWDSPLHF.

This clonotype has at least ten counts. The chain carries TRBV7-8 and TRBJ2-7; D is perhaps TRBD1 or TRBD2 (5 bases each). The V end was cut by 0 bases, the J end by 2 bases, with 11 bases between. CDR1 and CDR2 (germline): SGHVS, FQNEAQ. The CDR3 consists of 15 residues. The DNA of the CDR3 is TGTGCCAGCAGCTTAGCGGGGGAACCACCCTACGAGCAGTACTTC. As protein: CASSLAGEPPYEQYF.

This clonotype was seen a few times. At one boundary the junction diverges from the germline segment, which might be a read error. The chain combines TRBV10-3 with TRBJ1-5; tentative D call: TRBD1 (5 bases). Per the germline V gene, CDR1 is ENHRY and CDR2 is SYGVKD. The CDR3 is 14 residues long. CDR3 coding DNA: TGTGCCATCAACCCACGGGGGGGGGATCAGCCCCGGCATTTT. This translates into CAINPRGGDQPRHF.

The chain has TRBV6-2 or TRBV6-3 and TRBJ1-1, with TRBD1 identical over 7 bases. This CDR3 region has 16 residues. CDR1 and CDR2 from the germline V gene are MNHEY and SVGEGT. Trimming at V came to 0 bases and at J to 0 bases, leaving 4 bases not matched to a gene. The CDR3 loop is CASSYSGTVMNTEAFF. The CDR3 DNA reads TGTGCCAGCAGTTACTCGGGGACAGTCATGAACACTGAAGCTTTCTTT.

Many counts were recorded for this clonotype. V is TRBV10-3 and J is TRBJ2-2, with a possible D match to TRBD2 (6 bases). The germline V gene has CDR1 ENHRY and CDR2 SYGVKD. The CDR3 extends over 12 amino acids. Trimming took 10 bases from V and 7 from J, leaving 13 bases between them. The CDR3 spells CATTGGSGELFF. CDR3 bases: TGTGCCACCACCGGGGGAAGCGGGGAGCTGTTTTTT.

This clonotype has just a few counts. V gene TRBV19 combines with J gene TRBJ1-3; TRBD1 is a possible D gene (6 bases). The CDR3 covers 15 residues. CDR1 and CDR2 from the germline V gene are LNHDA and SQIVND (reference sequence). V lost 3 bases and J 0 bases, leaving 9 bases between the germline ends. CDR3 region: CASSIVGASGNTIYF. In DNA form, the CDR3 reads TGTGCCAGTAGTATCGTGGGGGCCTCTGGAAACACCATATATTTT.

There are a few counts of this clonotype. The rearrangement joins TRBV20-1 to TRBJ1-5; D is unclear. V was clipped by 2 bases and J by 7 bases, with 12 bases between them. The CDR3 loop spans 13 amino acids. Germline V CDR1 and CDR2: DFQATT, SNEGSKA (reference sequence). The CDR3 coding sequence is TGCAGTGCTAGAAGGGAGGGAGGCCAGCCCCAGCATTTT. Protein sequence: CSARREGGQPQHF.

The sample holds many counts of this clonotype. The gene calls are TRBV20-1 and TRBJ2-7; 9 bases are a match to TRBD1. V dropped 5 bases and J dropped 6; count of bases not matched to a gene: 8. Germline-derived CDR1 and CDR2 are DFQATT and SNEGSKA (reference sequence). This CDR3 is 13 amino acids long. This CDR3 reads CSAGPGQGSEQYF. CDR3 DNA sequence: TGCAGTGCTGGACCGGGACAGGGATCCGAGCAGTACTTC.

This clonotype has ten or more counts. CDR3 DNA sequence: TGTGCCAGCTTAGGGGGGGAGGGCCTCGTGTGGGAGCTGTTTTTT. Translated, it gives CASLGGEGLVWELFF. The chain carries TRBV7-2 and TRBJ2-2, with a possible D match to TRBD2 (7 bases). The germline V gene has CDR1 SGHTA and CDR2 FQGNSA. The V end lost 8 bases, the J end lost 9 bases, and 22 bases lay between the germline ends. The CDR3 covers 15 residues.

Ten or more counts support this clonotype. This chain connects TRBV20-1 to TRBJ1-6; D might be TRBD1 (5 bases). Germline CDR1 DFQATT, CDR2 SNEGSKA (reference sequence). The CDR3 totals 13 residues. With 6 bases removed from V and 7 bases from J, the gap between germline ends came to 13 bases. The CDR3 region is CSARRDLNSPLHF. DNA of the CDR3: TGCAGTGCGCGACGGGACCTGAATTCACCCCTCCACTTT.

This clonotype was detected ten times or more. The chain carries TRBV9 and TRBJ2-5; TRBD2 agrees at 11 bases. The germline V gene encodes CDR1 SGDLS and CDR2 YYNGEE. V lost 2 bases and J lost 4; bases outside the gene matches: 4. The CDR3 totals 15 residues. CDR3 nucleotides: TGTGCCAGCAGCGTCGAAGGACTAGCGGGAGAGACCCAGTACTTC. Translation gives CASSVEGLAGETQYF. The entire variable domain, with the rest obtained from reference TRBV9 and TRBJ2-5, is as follows: DSGVTQTPKHLITATGQRVTLRCSPRSGDLSVYWYQQSLDQGLQFLIQYYNGEERAKGNILERFSAQQFPDLHSELNLSSLELGDSALYFCASSVEGLAGETQYFGPGTRLLVL.

The chain carries TRBV20-1 and TRBJ1-1; tentatively, D is TRBD1 (6 bases). Germline V gives CDR1 DFQATT, CDR2 SNEGSKA (reference sequence). Trimming took off 3 bases at V and 8 bases at J, with 16 bases between the two ends. The CDR3 is made up of 13 amino acids. Here the CDR3 DNA reads TGCAGTGCTAGGGTCCCGGGACAAAGGGAAGCTTTCTTT. Residues: CSARVPGQREAFF.

This clonotype was seen only a few times. The chain employs TRBV24-1 and TRBJ1-1, with D maybe TRBD1 (5 bases). V was trimmed by 6 bases and J by 1 base, leaving 11 bases between them. This CDR3 comprises 14 residues. Germline V gene lookup returns CDR1 KGHDR and CDR2 SFDVKD. CDR3 in DNA: TGTGCCACCAGTTCCTCGGACAAGAACACTGAAGCTTTCTTT. It yields the protein CATSSSDKNTEAFF.

This chain links TRBV29-1 with TRBJ2-5, with 14 bases lining up with TRBD2. Trimming took 8 bases from V and 2 from J; bases not matched to a gene: 4. In germline, CDR1 is SQVTM, CDR2 ANQGSEA. The CDR3 loop spans 14 amino acids. The CDR3 spells CSIRLAGGQETQYF. The DNA of the CDR3 is TGCAGCATCCGACTAGCGGGAGGGCAAGAGACCCAGTACTTC.

J is TRBJ2-2 and V is TRBV11-2; possible D gene TRBD1, 6 bases. Germline lookup yields CDR1 SGHAT and CDR2 FQNNGV. The CDR3 covers 18 residues. V was cut by 5 bases and J by 1 base, with 20 bases left in between. In nucleotides, the CDR3 is TGTGCCAGCAGCGGATTGGGCGGAAAGACAGGGAACACCGGGGAGCTGTTTTTT. Protein sequence: CASSGLGGKTGNTGELFF.

The V and J genes are TRBV10-3 and TRBJ2-7; 14 positions agree with TRBD2. The V and J ends lost 3 bases and 2 bases, in that order; junction bases with no gene match: 3. This CDR3 region has 16 residues. Germline V gene lookup returns CDR1 ENHRY and CDR2 SYGVKD. The CDR3 sequence is CAISDGGLAGAYEQYF. CDR3 coding DNA: TGTGCCATCAGTGATGGGGGACTAGCGGGAGCCTACGAGCAGTACTTC.